Below are 22 T cell receptor beta chains sequenced from a single sample in a study of OX40 agonist ivuxolimab in advanced cancers. Using immunoSEQ multiplex PCR, the repertoire was profiled, and TCRdb retains in-frame clones only, with some absent. The sample contains around 95,000 clones, roughly 93% of which appear only once. The input for sequencing was CD4+ or CD8+ T cells sorted from blood, taken in a trial of the OX40 agonist ivuxolimab. The source is an adult with an advanced solid tumor such as melanoma, head and neck, liver or kidney cancer.

A single count supports this clone. This rearrangement joins TRBV6-1 to TRBJ2-3; 8 bases map to TRBD2. V lost 6 bases and J lost 6; bases outside the gene matches: 11. CDR3 size: 15 residues. Germline CDR1 is MNHNS and CDR2 is SASEGT. The CDR3 here is CASRVERERMDTQYF. In DNA, the CDR3 is TGTGCCAGCAGAGTGGAGCGGGAGCGGATGGATACGCAGTATTTT.

This chain connects TRBV4-2 to TRBJ1-6; 7 positions match TRBD1. The trim removed 4 bases at V and 0 bases at J, leaving 12 bases unmatched. Germline CDR1 is LGHNA and CDR2 is YNFKEQ. This CDR3 has 19 residues. CDR3 sequence (DNA): TGTGCCAGCAGCCCGAGGACAGGCGCCTCCAGCTCCTATAATTCACCCCTCCACTTT. Translation: CASSPRTGASSSYNSPLHF.

The chain combines TRBV6-1 with TRBJ1-4; TRBD1 matches 7 bases. Per the germline V gene, CDR1 is MNHNS and CDR2 is SASEGT. Trimming at V came to 1 base and at J to 3 bases, leaving 2 bases not matched to a gene. The CDR3 has 15 amino acids. CDR3: CASSEVRGPNEKLFF. The DNA for the CDR3 is TGTGCCAGCAGTGAAGTTAGGGGGCCTAATGAAAAACTGTTTTTT.

The rearrangement links TRBV28 to TRBJ2-7; D might be TRBD1 or TRBD2, each matching 5 bases. Germline CDR1 is MDHEN and CDR2 is SYDVKM. V lost 3 bases and J 4 bases, leaving 13 bases between the germline ends. The CDR3 has 14 amino acids. This chain's CDR3 is CASSFGAGPYEQYF. The CDR3 DNA is TGTGCCAGCAGTTTCGGGGCAGGGCCGTACGAGCAGTACTTC. Together with reference TRBV28 and TRBJ2-7, the CDR3 gives the full variable domain: DVKVTQSSRYLVKRTGEKVFLECVQDMDHENMFWYRQDPGLGLRLIYFSYDVKMKEKGDIPEGYSVSREKKERFSLILESASTNQTSMYLCASSFGAGPYEQYFGPGTRLTVT.

A word on this clone: At one end, the junction sequence differs from germline, possibly due to a read error. CDR3 in DNA: TGTGCCAGCAGCTTAAGACCAGACAGTACCAGCACAGATACGCAATATTTT. Translated, it gives CASSLRPDSTSTDTQYF. This chain connects TRBV7-3 to TRBJ2-3; tentative D call: TRBD1 (5 bases). Germline values: CDR1 SGHTA, CDR2 FQGTGA. The CDR3 runs to 17 residues.

The chain is built from TRBV6-5 and TRBJ1-5; D ambiguous. The CDR3 has 12 residues. Germline CDR1 and CDR2: MNHEY and SVGAGI. The V gene lost 6 bases and the J gene lost 4 bases, with 7 bases spanning the gap. The DNA for the CDR3 is TGTGCCAGCAGGCGTACGAATCAGCCCCAGCATTTT. Its translation is CASRRTNQPQHF.

This chain links TRBV30 with TRBJ1-2; D uncertain. The CDR3 sequence is 11 residues long. Germline CDR1 GTSNPN, CDR2 SVGIG (reference sequence). V was trimmed by 8 bases and J by 12 bases, leaving 19 bases between them. CDR3 DNA: TGTGCCATTATGGCTAGGTCACTCCACACCTTC. It specifies CAIMARSLHTF.

The gene calls are TRBV28 and TRBJ2-1; 8 nucleotides agree with TRBD2. The V gene end was trimmed by 3 bases and the J gene end by 4 bases; junction bases not matched to a gene: 5. CDR1 MDHEN and CDR2 SYDVKM come from the germline V gene. This CDR3 spans 15 amino acids. CDR3 protein: CASSFTGGAYNEQFF. CDR3 DNA sequence: TGTGCCAGCAGTTTCACGGGGGGGGCTTACAATGAGCAGTTCTTC.

The rearrangement links TRBV6-1 to TRBJ2-7, with D maybe TRBD2 (6 bases). Trimming shortened V by 0 bases and J by 7 bases, and 10 bases separated the two germline ends. Per germline, CDR1 MNHNS and CDR2 SASEGT. CDR3 length: 13 residues. The DNA of the CDR3 is TGTGCCAGCAGTGAAGCGGGGGGTCGTGAGCAGTACGTC. This sequence encodes CASSEAGGREQYV.

This chain uses TRBV30 with TRBJ1-4; D might be TRBD1 (5 bases). This CDR3 spans 13 amino acids. CDR1 and CDR2 (germline): GTSNPN, SVGIG (reference sequence). V was clipped by 4 bases and J by 5 bases, with 11 bases between them. The CDR3 nucleotides are TGTGCCTGGACGGGACCGGTCAATGAAAAACTGTTTTTT. Translation: CAWTGPVNEKLFF.

The chain combines TRBV25-1 with TRBJ1-5; maybe TRBD1 (5 bases). V lost 2 bases and J 0 bases, leaving 5 bases between the germline ends. Germline CDR1 is MGHDK and CDR2 is SYGVNS. The length of the CDR3 is 14 residues. CDR3 sequence: CASSERGSNQPQHF. CDR3 nucleotide sequence: TGTGCCAGCAGTGAAAGGGGTAGCAATCAGCCCCAGCATTTT.

Remarks on this clone: At one boundary the junction diverges from the germline segment, which might be a read error. This chain connects TRBV6-1 to TRBJ2-6; D possibly matches TRBD1 or TRBD2 (5 bases each). Looked up from germline, CDR1 is MNHNS and CDR2 is SASEGT. The CDR3 covers 16 residues. Written as DNA, the CDR3 is TGTGCCAGCAGTGAAGCGCTGACCCTCGGGGCCAGCGTCCTGACTTTC. Residues: CASSEALTLGASVLTF.

This clone was recorded a few times. CDR3 DNA sequence: TGTGCCAGCAGTTCGATGACAGGGGGCGCCTCCCCCAGTAATTCACCCCTCCACTTT. Translating it yields CASSSMTGGASPSNSPLHF. J is TRBJ1-6 and V is TRBV28; TRBD1 aligns across 10 bases. From germline, CDR1 is MDHEN and CDR2 SYDVKM. CDR3 length equals 19 residues. Unmatched junction bases numbered 15, after V lost 4 bases and J lost 6 bases.

The table lists this clone with a few counts. The chain combines TRBV2 with TRBJ1-5; perhaps TRBD1 as D (6 bases). The CDR3 is 14 amino acids. V dropped 8 bases and J dropped 5 bases, with 16 bases sitting between them. In germline, CDR1 is SNHLY, CDR2 FYNNEI. The CDR3 DNA is TGTGCCAGCGGGGGGCAGGCCAGATATCAGCCCCAGCATTTT. This translates into CASGGQARYQPQHF. The variable domain in full, with the rest retrieved from reference TRBV2 and TRBJ1-5, is EPEVTQTPSHQVTQMGQEVILRCVPISNHLYFYWYRQILGQKVEFLVSFYNNEISEKSEIFDDQFSVERPDGSNFTLKIRSTKLEDSAMYFCASGGQARYQPQHFGDGTRLSIL.

The chain uses TRBV30 and TRBJ1-6; 9 bases are shared with TRBD1. This CDR3 is built from 14 residues. Germline assignment: CDR1 GTSNPN and CDR2 SVGIG (reference sequence). V gave up 2 bases and J gave up 10 bases; unmatched junction bases: 6. CDR3 in DNA: TGTGCCTGGAGTTTAGGACAGGGGACGTCACCCCTCCACTTT. Protein product: CAWSLGQGTSPLHF.

The chain carries TRBV6-6 and TRBJ1-3; perhaps TRBD1 as D (5 bases). V was trimmed by 6 bases and J by 4 bases, leaving 10 bases between them. The germline V gene encodes CDR1 MNHNY and CDR2 SVGAGI (reference sequence). The CDR3 covers 13 residues. CDR3 sequence reads: CASSPRAGNTIYF. The DNA of the CDR3 is TGTGCCAGCAGCCCCAGGGCCGGAAACACCATATATTTT.

The V and J genes are TRBV12-5 and TRBJ2-1, with 9 bases matching TRBD1. Trimming at V came to 4 bases and at J to 6 bases, leaving 4 bases not matched to a gene. CDR1 is LGHNT and CDR2 is FRNRAP in the germline V gene. This CDR3 is 14 amino acids long. The CDR3 DNA reads as TGTGCTAGTGGTTACCGACAGGGGGGCAATGAGCAGTTCTTC. Protein sequence: CASGYRQGGNEQFF.

The rearrangement links TRBV5-1 to TRBJ1-1, with D possibly TRBD1 on 5 matching bases. Germline V gene sequence: CDR1 SGHRS, CDR2 YFSETQ. The CDR3 sequence is 15 residues long. V was cut by 4 bases and J by 0 bases, with 13 bases left in between. The CDR3 is CASSHGTGMNTEAFF. The CDR3 DNA is TGCGCCAGCAGCCATGGGACGGGAATGAACACTGAAGCTTTCTTT.

V and J are TRBV9 and TRBJ2-3; TRBD2 aligns across 12 bases. V shed 3 bases, J shed 2 bases, and the junction held 4 bases outside the gene matches. The CDR3 contains 16 residues. Germline CDR1 and CDR2: SGDLS and YYNGEE. The CDR3 protein is CASSETSGGITDTQYF. The CDR3 DNA reads TGTGCCAGCAGCGAGACTAGCGGGGGCATCACAGATACGCAGTATTTT.

In regard to this clone: Distinct nucleotide sequences in the sample also encode this CDR3. The chain has TRBV25-1 and TRBJ2-5; no reliable D call. Trimming cost V 8 bases and J 3 bases, with 4 bases left between them. Germline V gene lookup returns CDR1 MGHDK and CDR2 SYGVNS. The CDR3 extends over 10 amino acids. CDR3 protein: CASSEETQYF. As DNA, the CDR3 is TGTGCCAGCTCCGAAGAGACCCAGTACTTC.

The V call is TRBV11-3, the J call TRBJ2-2; the match to TRBD2 covers 7 bases. Germline lookup yields CDR1 SGHNT and CDR2 YENEEA. The CDR3 extends over 15 amino acids. Germline trimming cut 4 bases from V and 2 bases from J; bases unmatched to any gene: 4. The CDR3 region is CASSSSGTNTGELFF. The CDR3 nucleotides read TGTGCCAGCAGCTCGAGCGGGACTAACACCGGGGAGCTGTTTTTT.

The gene calls are TRBV6-1 and TRBJ1-1; no firm D call. This CDR3 has 16 residues. The germline gives CDR1 MNHNS, CDR2 SASEGT. Between the trimmed V and J ends, which lost 1 base and 0 bases, there was a span of 12 bases. Written as DNA, the CDR3 is TGTGCCAGCAGTGAAGGGACTCCCTGGATGAACACTGAAGCTTTCTTT. This sequence encodes CASSEGTPWMNTEAFF.